One sample yielded the 28 T cell receptor beta chains listed below, sequenced in a study of Graves' ophthalmopathy and Graves' hyperthyroidism. Amplification targeted the TCR beta CDR3 regions, with RNA transcripts as the source material. The library came from an HTBI-primed first-round RT-PCR and a second-round multiplex PCR. One entry per CDR3 protein results from TCRdb running MiXCR on the multiplex PCR reads. The table has some 250,000 distinct CDR3 sequences, 45% seen once. Sequencing was performed on peripheral blood. Every receptor here comes from an adult man with Graves' ophthalmopathy.

This clonotype was seen a few times. The V call is TRBV6-6, the J call TRBJ2-5; tentatively, D is TRBD1 (5 bases). Germline V gene data show CDR1 as MNHNY and CDR2 as SVGAGI (reference sequence). The CDR3 loop spans 13 amino acids. The germline V and J ends were trimmed by 4 bases and 3 bases, with 9 bases remaining between them. CDR3 nucleotides: TGTGCCAGCAGTTTGCCAGGGAAAGAGACCCAGTACTTC. Translation: CASSLPGKETQYF.

This chain connects TRBV7-2 to TRBJ1-3; D is uncertain. V was shortened by 1 base and J by 5 bases, with 6 bases between the two germline ends. Germline CDR1 SGHTA, CDR2 FQGNSA. This CDR3 spans 13 amino acids. The CDR3 here is CASSLEVRNTIYF. CDR3 nucleotide sequence: TGTGCCAGCAGCTTAGAAGTTCGAAACACCATATATTTT.

The rearrangement joins TRBV6-5 to TRBJ1-2; a weak D match, TRBD1 (5 bases). Germline V lookup: CDR1 MNHEY, CDR2 SVGAGI. V was pared by 7 bases and J by 6 bases, with 24 bases between. CDR3 length: 16 residues. This chain's CDR3 is CASNPLRTGTMNGYTF. The CDR3 bases are TGTGCCAGCAACCCACTCCGAACCGGGACGATGAATGGCTACACCTTC.

The chain uses TRBV9 and TRBJ1-2; TRBD1 matches 7 bases. The V gene's germline CDR1 is SGDLS and CDR2 YYNGEE. Germline trimming cut 2 bases from V and 6 bases from J; bases unmatched to any gene: 4. There are 13 residues in the CDR3. CDR3 coding DNA: TGTGCCAGCAGCGTCGACAGGGCGGATGGCTACACCTTC. It encodes CASSVDRADGYTF.

This clonotype was observed a few times. The CDR3 sequence is CASSQDSRFQETQYF. For the CDR3, the DNA is TGTGCCAGCAGCCAAGATTCAAGGTTCCAAGAGACCCAGTACTTC. The rearrangement joins TRBV9 to TRBJ2-5; the D is unclear. The germline V gene has CDR1 SGDLS and CDR2 YYNGEE. Trimming took off 4 bases at V and 1 base at J, with 14 bases between the two ends. CDR3 size: 15 residues.

The rearrangement joins TRBV7-2 to TRBJ2-5; D might be TRBD1 or TRBD2, each matching 5 bases. The V end was cut by 8 bases, the J end by 1 base, with 11 bases between. There are 13 residues in the CDR3. Per the germline V gene, CDR1 is SGHTA and CDR2 is FQGNSA. The chain's CDR3 is CASGGGAQETQYF. For the CDR3, the DNA is TGTGCCAGCGGAGGTGGGGCCCAAGAGACCCAGTACTTC.

This clonotype was detected only once. J is TRBJ2-5 and V is TRBV7-9, with 11 nucleotides matching TRBD2. This CDR3 has 15 amino acids. Unmatched junction bases numbered 8, after V lost 4 bases and J lost 7 bases. In germline, CDR1 is SEHNR, CDR2 FQNEAQ (reference sequence). The CDR3 protein is CASSSIAGGKGTQYF. The DNA for the CDR3 is TGTGCCAGCAGCTCCATAGCGGGAGGGAAAGGGACCCAGTACTTC.

The V gene is TRBV10-3, the J gene TRBJ1-4; D gene ambiguous. There are 15 residues in the CDR3. CDR1 is ENHRY and CDR2 is SYGVKD in the germline V gene. Trimming took 0 bases from V and 7 from J, leaving 12 bases between them. The CDR3 nucleotides read TGTGCCATCAGTGAGTCGGTGGGTGGTGGTGAAAAACTGTTTTTT. It is translated as CAISESVGGGEKLFF.

With respect to this clonotype: The junction does not match germline at one end; this may be a read error. The genes are TRBV11-1 and TRBJ1-5, with D uncertain. Germline V gene data show CDR1 as SGHAT and CDR2 as FQDESV (reference sequence). This CDR3 has 16 amino acids. The CDR3 here is CASSLAATLGNQPQHF. In DNA, the CDR3 is TGTGCCAGCAGCCTAGCCGCTACCCTAGGGAATCAGCCCCAGCATTTT.

The chain combines TRBV5-8 with TRBJ2-5; 8 bases fit TRBD1. Germline V gives CDR1 SGHTS, CDR2 YDEGEE. V dropped 1 base and J dropped 5; count of bases not matched to a gene: 7. The length of the CDR3 is 15 residues. The CDR3 DNA reads TGTGCCAGCAGCTTGATCGGACAGGGATCGGAGACCCAGTACTTC. This sequence encodes CASSLIGQGSETQYF.

The chain carries TRBV20-1 and TRBJ1-5; possibly TRBD1 for D (6 bases). The CDR3 loop spans 13 amino acids. V gave up 6 bases and J gave up 1 base, with 10 bases separating them. Germline loops: CDR1 DFQATT, CDR2 SNEGSKA (reference sequence). CDR3 in amino acids: CSARGPSNQPQHF. The CDR3 DNA follows: TGCAGTGCCCGGGGGCCGAGCAATCAGCCCCAGCATTTT.

J is TRBJ1-4 and V is TRBV20-1; D gene uncertain. With 3 bases removed from V and 8 bases from J, the gap between germline ends came to 13 bases. The germline V gene has CDR1 DFQATT and CDR2 SNEGSKA (reference sequence). This CDR3 comprises 13 residues. This CDR3 reads CSASKGGREKLFF. Written as DNA, the CDR3 is TGCAGTGCTAGCAAGGGAGGTCGAGAAAAACTGTTTTTT.

The rearrangement joins TRBV7-9 to TRBJ2-7, with 7 bases aligning to TRBD1. Unmatched junction bases numbered 9, after V lost 4 bases and J lost 0 bases. The CDR3 extends over 16 amino acids. Germline values: CDR1 SEHNR, CDR2 FQNEAQ (reference sequence). CDR3 residues: CASSSNQGVDSYEQYF. DNA for the CDR3: TGTGCCAGCAGCTCAAACCAGGGGGTGGACTCCTACGAGCAGTACTTC.

The rearrangement joins TRBV15 to TRBJ2-7; 11 nucleotides agree with TRBD2. CDR3 length: 16 amino acids. V was clipped by 2 bases and J by 0 bases; unmatched bases: 3. Germline V CDR1 and CDR2: LNHNV, YYDKDF (reference sequence). CDR3 nucleotides: TGTGCCACCAGCAGACAGACTAGCGGGACCTCCTACGAGCAGTACTTC. Translation: CATSRQTSGTSYEQYF.

This clonotype was observed a few times. This chain joins TRBV29-1 and TRBJ1-2; D might be TRBD1 (5 bases). V was cut by 2 bases and J by 6 bases, with 16 bases left in between. Germline CDR1 and CDR2: SQVTM and ANQGSEA. The CDR3 runs 14 residues. In nucleotides, the CDR3 is TGCAGCGTTGAAAGAGGGGCCCGTTTGAATGGCTACACCTTC. Amino acid sequence: CSVERGARLNGYTF.

Comments on this clonotype: At one end, the junction sequence differs from germline, possibly due to a read error. This CDR3 is CASSESVHEQYF. DNA of the CDR3: TGTGCCAGCAGCGAGAGCGTCCACGAACAGTACTTC. The V call is TRBV6-1, the J call TRBJ2-7; D is ambiguous. The V gene's germline CDR1 is MNHNS and CDR2 SASEGT. This CDR3 contains 12 residues.

This clonotype was seen only a few times. This sequence joins TRBV7-9 and TRBJ1-2; no clear D. Trimming left V 5 bases short and J 1 base short, with 8 bases between. The CDR3 totals 13 residues. Germline V gene sequence: CDR1 SEHNR, CDR2 FQNEAQ (reference sequence). CDR3 bases: TGTGCCAGCAGCGCGGACCGTAACTATGGCTACACCTTC. This translates into CASSADRNYGYTF.

The chain couples TRBV14 to TRBJ1-1; TRBD1 matches 8 bases. The CDR3 totals 16 residues. With 4 bases clipped from V and 0 bases from J, the junction kept 7 bases outside the gene matches. CDR1 and CDR2 (germline): SGHDN, FVKESK. The CDR3 DNA reads TGTGCCAGCAGCCCCGGACAGGGAGGGATGAACACTGAAGCTTTCTTT. Residues: CASSPGQGGMNTEAFF. Based on the CDR3 plus reference TRBV14 and TRBJ1-1, the full variable domain is EAGVTQFPSHSVIEKGQTVTLRCDPISGHDNLYWYRRVMGKEIKFLLHFVKESKQDESGMPNNRFLAERTGGTYSTLKVQPAELEDSGVYFCASSPGQGGMNTEAFFGQGTRLTVV.

The rearrangement joins TRBV9 to TRBJ1-5; D is undetermined. Between the trimmed V and J ends, which lost 0 bases and 5 bases, there was a span of 3 bases. The CDR3 loop spans 12 amino acids. Germline CDR1 reads SGDLS; CDR2 reads YYNGEE. CDR3 nucleotides: TGTGCCAGCAGCGTAGGGTATCAGCCCCAGCATTTT. Its protein is CASSVGYQPQHF.

The chain couples TRBV29-1 to TRBJ1-1; D is perhaps TRBD1 (5 bases). Germline V gives CDR1 SQVTM, CDR2 ANQGSEA. Trimming cost V 6 bases and J 6 bases, with 17 bases left between them. CDR3 length: 13 residues. The CDR3 DNA reads as TGCAGCGTGGAACCGGGACTAGGGGCTGAAGCTTTCTTT. Amino acids: CSVEPGLGAEAFF.

This clonotype appeared many times. The chain employs TRBV7-9 and TRBJ2-7, with D unresolved. Deletions cut 6 bases from V and 4 bases from J, with 10 bases between. Germline-derived CDR1 and CDR2 are SEHNR and FQNEAQ (reference sequence). The CDR3 length is 12 residues. The CDR3 spells CASSSAGYEQYF. CDR3 sequence (DNA): TGTGCCAGCAGTTCCGCCGGATACGAGCAGTACTTC.

This clonotype occurred a few times. The gene calls are TRBV25-1 and TRBJ2-3; D gene ambiguous. The CDR3 runs to 16 residues. Trimming took off 6 bases at V and 1 base at J, with 17 bases between the two ends. Germline assignment: CDR1 MGHDK and CDR2 SYGVNS. The CDR3 is CASSAVGGIRTDTQYF. The CDR3 DNA follows: TGTGCCAGCAGCGCGGTCGGCGGCATACGCACAGATACGCAGTATTTT.

This chain connects TRBV7-2 to TRBJ2-6, with D uncertain. From germline, CDR1 is SGHTA and CDR2 FQGNSA. V dropped 7 bases and J dropped 4 bases, with 8 bases sitting between them. The CDR3 loop spans 13 amino acids. The CDR3 loop reads CASTVGGANVLTF. The CDR3 DNA reads as TGTGCCAGCACCGTAGGCGGGGCCAACGTCCTGACTTTC.

J is TRBJ2-5 and V is TRBV19, with 11 positions matching TRBD1. Trimming took 6 bases from V and 4 from J; bases not matched to a gene: 13. Germline V gene data show CDR1 as LNHDA and CDR2 as SQIVND (reference sequence). This CDR3 is 17 amino acids long. CDR3: CASRREGQGAVRETQYF. For the CDR3, the DNA is TGTGCCAGTAGAAGGGAAGGACAGGGGGCGGTGCGAGAGACCCAGTACTTC.

The chain carries TRBV12-3 or TRBV12-4 and TRBJ2-5, with a possible D match to TRBD1 (6 bases). V shed 2 bases and J shed 2 bases, with 12 bases lying between them. CDR3 length: 15 residues. Here the CDR3 DNA reads TGTGCCAGCAGTTTAAGGGACGGACAGCAAGAGACCCAGTACTTC. Protein sequence: CASSLRDGQQETQYF.

The V call is TRBV7-6, the J call TRBJ2-5; tentative D call: TRBD2 (5 bases). CDR3 length: 16 amino acids. Trimming pared 1 base from V and 2 bases from J, leaving 14 bases between. Germline V lookup: CDR1 SGHVS, CDR2 FNYEAQ. The CDR3 is CASSLDGVGEQETQYF. The DNA for the CDR3 is TGTGCCAGCAGCTTAGACGGGGTCGGGGAACAAGAGACCCAGTACTTC.

The chain links TRBV5-8 to TRBJ2-7, with TRBD1 matching 7 bases. V lost 5 bases and J lost 2; bases outside the gene matches: 10. Germline V gene lookup returns CDR1 SGHTS and CDR2 YDEGEE. This CDR3 has 15 residues. The CDR3 coding sequence is TGTGCCAGCAGTTCCTTGACAGGGCGCACCTACGAGCAGTACTTC. Residues: CASSSLTGRTYEQYF.

The chain combines TRBV5-4 with TRBJ2-3, with no clear D. The V end was cut by 0 bases, the J end by 4 bases, with 12 bases between. The CDR3 covers 15 residues. Germline V gene data show CDR1 as SGHNT and CDR2 as YYREEE (reference sequence). CDR3 residues: CASSLGPRFADTQYF. CDR3 DNA sequence: TGTGCCAGCAGCTTGGGGCCCAGGTTCGCAGATACGCAGTATTTT. The full variable domain, in which reference TRBV5-4 and TRBJ2-3 provide the parts outside the CDR3, is ETGVTQSPTHLIKTRGQQVTLRCSSQSGHNTVSWYQQALGQGPQFIFQYYREEENGRGNFPPRFSGLQFPNYSSELNVNALELDDSALYLCASSLGPRFADTQYFGPGTRLTVL.